The clone carrying this T cell receptor (beta chain) was detected only once. Looked up from germline, CDR1 is SGHNT and CDR2 is YYREEE (reference sequence). V was shortened by 0 bases and J by 7 bases, with 10 bases between the two germline ends. This CDR3 contains 14 residues. Produced via immunoSEQ multiplex PCR; TCRdb's table is partial and in-frame only. The table includes roughly 250,000 clones, approximately 91% detected once. Everyone who took part was roughly 18 to 89 years old, and they came from about two dozen US areas. The entry originates in a study of blood T cell repertoires in COVID-19. At the level of the study: COVID-19 samples from acute and convalescent phases originated in the United States, Italy and Spain. The analysed material was cDNA or gDNA that came from T cells, B-cell-depleted T cells, or PBMCs.

The TCR originated in a woman aged 35 to 49 with acute COVID-19. The sequencing sample was made of PBMCs or T cells enriched from blood (not recorded which). The chain uses TRBV5-4 and TRBJ1-4; D is perhaps TRBD1 (5 bases). CDR3 region: CASSLGRDREKLFF. The DNA for the CDR3 is TGTGCCAGCAGCTTGGGGCGGGACCGTGAAAAACTGTTTTTT. The whole variable domain, remainder taken from reference TRBV5-4 and TRBJ1-4, is ETGVTQSPTHLIKTRGQQVTLRCSSQSGHNTVSWYQQALGQGPQFIFQYYREEENGRGNFPPRFSGLQFPNYSSELNVNALELDDSALYLCASSLGRDREKLFFGSGTQLSVL.